This T cell receptor (beta chain) derives from a study of cytotoxic CD8 clonotypes in ibrutinib-treated CLL. As for the study in general: Included were 11 relapsed/refractory and some 15 treatment-naive patients, of whom roughly 17 were IGHV unmutated. Results showed around 24 partial and 2 complete responses; following median roughly 66 months, around 14 remained remitted, approximately twelve advanced. Study-wide points: Pretreatment clonality was elevated relative to age-matched healthy donors and paralleled circulating CD8+ T-cell counts.

V was trimmed by 3 bases and J by 0 bases, leaving 3 bases between them. Germline loops: CDR1 MNHEY, CDR2 SMNVEV (reference sequence). The CDR3 spans 14 residues. Target depth was 1 in 200,000 to 1 in 1 million T cells, about 10x per clonotype. Sequenced by immunoSEQ multiplex PCR; TCRdb stores in-frame clones only, minus some. The sample includes about 15,000 clones, 55% to 65% of them seen just once. The table lists this clone with a few counts. As yet, its antigen is unknown. The clonotype originates from a human donor with chronic lymphocytic leukemia. The genes are TRBV27 and TRBJ2-6; D gene unclear. Material: PBMCs, obtained before ibrutinib treatment. This chain's CDR3 is CASSFHSGANVLTF. CDR3 DNA: TGTGCCAGCAGTTTTCACTCTGGGGCCAACGTCCTGACTTTC.